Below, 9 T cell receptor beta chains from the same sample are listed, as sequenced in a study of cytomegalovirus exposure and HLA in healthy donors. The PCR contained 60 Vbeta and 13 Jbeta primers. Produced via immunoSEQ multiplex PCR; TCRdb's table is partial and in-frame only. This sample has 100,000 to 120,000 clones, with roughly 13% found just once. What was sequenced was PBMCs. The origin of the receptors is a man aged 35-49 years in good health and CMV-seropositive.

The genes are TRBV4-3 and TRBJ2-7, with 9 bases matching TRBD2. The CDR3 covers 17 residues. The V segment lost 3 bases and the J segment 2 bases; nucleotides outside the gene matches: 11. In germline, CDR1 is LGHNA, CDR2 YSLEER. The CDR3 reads CASSQYRSGSLPYEQYF. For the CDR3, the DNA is TGCGCCAGCAGCCAGTACCGTAGCGGGAGTCTTCCCTACGAGCAGTACTTC.

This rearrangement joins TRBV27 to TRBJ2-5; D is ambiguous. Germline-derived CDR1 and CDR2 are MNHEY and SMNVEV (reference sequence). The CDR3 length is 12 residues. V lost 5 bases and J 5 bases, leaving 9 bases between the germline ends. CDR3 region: CASSPLGETQYF. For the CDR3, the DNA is TGTGCCAGCAGTCCCCTCGGGGAGACCCAGTACTTC.

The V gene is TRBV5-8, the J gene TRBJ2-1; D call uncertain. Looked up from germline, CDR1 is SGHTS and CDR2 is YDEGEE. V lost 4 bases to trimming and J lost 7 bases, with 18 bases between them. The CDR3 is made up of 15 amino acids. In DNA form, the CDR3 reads TGTGCCAGCAGCCCGAGAGCAGGTCCTACAAATGAGCAGTTCTTC. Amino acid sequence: CASSPRAGPTNEQFF.

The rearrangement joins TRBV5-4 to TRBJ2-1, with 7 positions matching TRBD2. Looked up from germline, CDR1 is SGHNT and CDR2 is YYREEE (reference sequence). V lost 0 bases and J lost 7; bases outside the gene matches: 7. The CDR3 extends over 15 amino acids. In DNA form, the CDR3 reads TGTGCCAGCAGCTTGGCGGCGGGAGTAAGGAATGAGCAGTTCTTC. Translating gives CASSLAAGVRNEQFF.

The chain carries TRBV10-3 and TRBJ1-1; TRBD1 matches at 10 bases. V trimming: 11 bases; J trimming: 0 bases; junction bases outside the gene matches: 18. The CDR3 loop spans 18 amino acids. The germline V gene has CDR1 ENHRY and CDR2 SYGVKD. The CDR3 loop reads CASRSGRGQGKMNTEAFF. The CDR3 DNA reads TGTGCCTCACGCTCCGGTAGGGGACAGGGGAAGATGAACACTGAAGCTTTCTTT.

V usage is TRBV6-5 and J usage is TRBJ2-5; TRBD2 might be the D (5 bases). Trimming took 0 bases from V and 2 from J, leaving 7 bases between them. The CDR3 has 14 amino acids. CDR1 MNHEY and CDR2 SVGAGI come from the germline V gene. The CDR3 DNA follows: TGTGCCAGCAGTTACTCCCCGGGACAAGAGACCCAGTACTTC. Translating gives CASSYSPGQETQYF.

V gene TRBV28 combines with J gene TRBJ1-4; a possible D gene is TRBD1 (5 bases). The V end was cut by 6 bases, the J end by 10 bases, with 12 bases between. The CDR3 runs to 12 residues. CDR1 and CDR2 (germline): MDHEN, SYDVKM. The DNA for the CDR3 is TGTGCCAGCAGAATCCAGGGCAGAAAACTGTTTTTT. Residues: CASRIQGRKLFF.

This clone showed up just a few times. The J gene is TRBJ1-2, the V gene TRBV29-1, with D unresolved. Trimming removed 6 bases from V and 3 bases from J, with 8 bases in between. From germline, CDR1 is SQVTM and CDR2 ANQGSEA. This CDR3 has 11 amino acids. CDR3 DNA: TGCAGCGTAGCAGGTGACTATGGCTACACCTTC. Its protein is CSVAGDYGYTF.

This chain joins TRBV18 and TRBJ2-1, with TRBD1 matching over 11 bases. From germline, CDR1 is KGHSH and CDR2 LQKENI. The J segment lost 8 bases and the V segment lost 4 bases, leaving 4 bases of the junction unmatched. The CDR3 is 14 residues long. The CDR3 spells CASSLGQGAHEQFF. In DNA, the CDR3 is TGTGCCAGCTCACTCGGACAGGGGGCACATGAGCAGTTCTTC.